This T cell receptor (beta chain) was profiled in a study of blood T cell repertoires in COVID-19. The V gene lost 2 bases and the J gene lost 2 bases, with 18 bases spanning the gap. The germline CDR1 and CDR2 sequences are SGHVS and FQNEAQ. CDR3 length equals 17 residues. Some clones are missing from TCRdb's copy, which holds only in-frame ones; the method was immunoSEQ multiplex PCR. The data show 250,000 to 300,000 clones, roughly 83% seen once. The TCR comes from a man aged 55 to 70 who had recovered from COVID-19. The chain employs TRBV7-8 and TRBJ2-5; D is possibly TRBD2 (6 bases). The sample consisted of peripheral blood. The CDR3 DNA is TGTGCCAGCAGCTTAAGCGTAGCGGCCCTACCTCAAGAGACCCAGTACTTC. This gives the protein CASSLSVAALPQETQYF.